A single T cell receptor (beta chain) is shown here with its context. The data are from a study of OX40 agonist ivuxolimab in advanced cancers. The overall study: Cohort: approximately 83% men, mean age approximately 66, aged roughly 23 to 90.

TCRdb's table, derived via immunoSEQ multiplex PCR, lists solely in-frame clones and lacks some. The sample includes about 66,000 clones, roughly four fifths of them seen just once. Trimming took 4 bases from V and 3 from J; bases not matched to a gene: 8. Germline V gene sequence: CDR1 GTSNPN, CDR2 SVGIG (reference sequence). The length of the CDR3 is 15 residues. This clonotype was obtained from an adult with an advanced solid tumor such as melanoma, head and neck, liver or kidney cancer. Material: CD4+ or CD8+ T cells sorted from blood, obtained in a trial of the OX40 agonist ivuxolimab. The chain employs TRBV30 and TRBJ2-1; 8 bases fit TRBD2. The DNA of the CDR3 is TGTGCCTGGAATTGGGCTAGCGGGCTCTACAATGAGCAGTTCTTC. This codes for CAWNWASGLYNEQFF.